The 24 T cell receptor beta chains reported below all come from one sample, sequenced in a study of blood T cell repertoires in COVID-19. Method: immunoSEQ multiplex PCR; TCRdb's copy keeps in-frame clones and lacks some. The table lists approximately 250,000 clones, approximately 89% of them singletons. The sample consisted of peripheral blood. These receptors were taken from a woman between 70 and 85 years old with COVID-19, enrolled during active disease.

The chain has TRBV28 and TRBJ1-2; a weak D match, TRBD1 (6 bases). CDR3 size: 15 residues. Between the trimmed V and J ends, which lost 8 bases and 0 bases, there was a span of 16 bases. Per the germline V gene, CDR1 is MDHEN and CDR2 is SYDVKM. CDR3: CASGGNGGSNYGYTF. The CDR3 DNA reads TGTGCCAGCGGGGGTAATGGGGGCTCTAACTATGGCTACACCTTC.

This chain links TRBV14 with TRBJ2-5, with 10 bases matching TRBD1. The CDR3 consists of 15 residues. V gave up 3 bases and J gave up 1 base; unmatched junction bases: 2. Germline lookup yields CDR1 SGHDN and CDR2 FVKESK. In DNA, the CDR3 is TGTGCCAGCAGCCAGGACAGGGGGAGCCAAGAGACCCAGTACTTC. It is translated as CASSQDRGSQETQYF.

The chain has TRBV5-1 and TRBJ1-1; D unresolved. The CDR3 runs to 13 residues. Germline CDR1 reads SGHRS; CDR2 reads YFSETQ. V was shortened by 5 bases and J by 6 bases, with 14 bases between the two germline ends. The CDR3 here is CASSEGAVAEAFF. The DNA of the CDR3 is TGCGCCAGCAGTGAGGGTGCCGTTGCTGAAGCTTTCTTT.

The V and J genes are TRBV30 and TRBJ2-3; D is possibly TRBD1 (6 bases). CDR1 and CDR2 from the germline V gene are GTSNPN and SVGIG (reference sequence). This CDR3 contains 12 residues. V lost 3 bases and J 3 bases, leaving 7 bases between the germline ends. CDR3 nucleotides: TGTGCCTGGAGCACAGGGACAGATACGCAGTATTTT. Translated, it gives CAWSTGTDTQYF.

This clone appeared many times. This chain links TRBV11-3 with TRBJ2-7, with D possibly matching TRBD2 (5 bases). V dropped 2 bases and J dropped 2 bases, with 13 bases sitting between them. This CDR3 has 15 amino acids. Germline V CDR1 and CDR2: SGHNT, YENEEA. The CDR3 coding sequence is TGTGCCAGCAGCTTACACGGGAAGATAACCTACGAGCAGTACTTC. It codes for CASSLHGKITYEQYF.

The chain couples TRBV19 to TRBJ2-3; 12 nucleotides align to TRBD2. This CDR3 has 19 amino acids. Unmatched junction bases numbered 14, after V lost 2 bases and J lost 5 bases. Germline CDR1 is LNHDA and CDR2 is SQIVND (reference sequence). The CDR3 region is CASSILFSASGRAEDTQYF. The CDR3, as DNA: TGTGCCAGTAGTATATTATTCTCGGCTAGCGGGAGGGCCGAAGATACGCAGTATTTT. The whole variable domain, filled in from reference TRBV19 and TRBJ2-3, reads DGGITQSPKYLFRKEGQNVTLSCEQNLNHDAMYWYRQDPGQGLRLIYYSQIVNDFQKGDIAEGYSVSREKKESFPLTVTSAQKNPTAFYLCASSILFSASGRAEDTQYFGPGTRLTVL.

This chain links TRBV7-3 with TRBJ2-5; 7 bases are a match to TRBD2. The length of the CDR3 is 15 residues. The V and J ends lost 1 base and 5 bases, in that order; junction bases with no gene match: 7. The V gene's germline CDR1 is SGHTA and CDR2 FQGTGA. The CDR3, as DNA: TGTGCCAGCAGCTTAATACCCGGGAGGCGGGAGACCCAGTACTTC. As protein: CASSLIPGRRETQYF. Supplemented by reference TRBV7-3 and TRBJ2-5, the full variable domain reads GAGVSQTPSNKVTEKGKYVELRCDPISGHTALYWYRQSLGQGPEFLIYFQGTGAADDSGLPNDRFFAVRPEGSVSTLKIQRTERGDSAVYLCASSLIPGRRETQYFGPGTRLLVL.

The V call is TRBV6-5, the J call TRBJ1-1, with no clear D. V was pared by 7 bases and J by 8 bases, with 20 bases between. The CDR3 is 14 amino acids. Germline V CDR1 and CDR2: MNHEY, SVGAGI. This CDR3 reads CASTPSGSWSEAFF. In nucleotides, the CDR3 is TGTGCCAGCACCCCCTCTGGCTCCTGGTCCGAAGCTTTCTTT.

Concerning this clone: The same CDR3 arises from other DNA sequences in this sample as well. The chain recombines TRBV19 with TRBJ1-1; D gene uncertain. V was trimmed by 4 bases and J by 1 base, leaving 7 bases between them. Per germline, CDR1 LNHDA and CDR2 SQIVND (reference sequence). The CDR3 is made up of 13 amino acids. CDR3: CASSSGRNTEAFF. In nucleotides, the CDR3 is TGTGCCAGTAGTAGTGGGAGGAACACTGAAGCTTTCTTT. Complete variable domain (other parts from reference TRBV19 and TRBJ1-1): DGGITQSPKYLFRKEGQNVTLSCEQNLNHDAMYWYRQDPGQGLRLIYYSQIVNDFQKGDIAEGYSVSREKKESFPLTVTSAQKNPTAFYLCASSSGRNTEAFFGQGTRLTVV.

CDR3 region: CASSLQGSQPQHF. CDR3 nucleotides: TGTGCCAGCAGTTTACAGGGAAGTCAGCCCCAGCATTTT. V is TRBV12-3 or TRBV12-4 and J is TRBJ1-5; possibly TRBD1 for D (5 bases). This CDR3 region has 13 residues. Between the trimmed V and J ends, which lost 2 bases and 6 bases, there was a span of 8 bases.

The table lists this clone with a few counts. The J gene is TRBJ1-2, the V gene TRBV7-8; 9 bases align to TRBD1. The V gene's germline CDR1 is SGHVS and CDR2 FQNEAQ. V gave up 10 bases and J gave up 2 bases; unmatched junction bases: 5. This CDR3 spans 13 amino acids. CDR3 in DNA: TGTGCCATCGGGACAGGGACCAACTATGGCTACACCTTC. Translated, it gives CAIGTGTNYGYTF.

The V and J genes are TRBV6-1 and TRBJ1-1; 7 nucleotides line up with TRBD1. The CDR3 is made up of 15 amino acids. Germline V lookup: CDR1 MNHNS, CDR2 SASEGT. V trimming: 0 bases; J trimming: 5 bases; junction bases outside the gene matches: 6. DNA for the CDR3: TGTGCCAGCAGTGAAGCGCAGGGGGTCGGGACTGAAGCTTTCTTT. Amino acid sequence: CASSEAQGVGTEAFF.

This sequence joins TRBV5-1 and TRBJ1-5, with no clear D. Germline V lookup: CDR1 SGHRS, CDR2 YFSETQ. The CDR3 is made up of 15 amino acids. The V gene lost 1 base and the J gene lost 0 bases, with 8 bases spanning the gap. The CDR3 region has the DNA TGCGCCAGCAGCTTGCAAGGAGCTAGCAATCAGCCCCAGCATTTT. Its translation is CASSLQGASNQPQHF.

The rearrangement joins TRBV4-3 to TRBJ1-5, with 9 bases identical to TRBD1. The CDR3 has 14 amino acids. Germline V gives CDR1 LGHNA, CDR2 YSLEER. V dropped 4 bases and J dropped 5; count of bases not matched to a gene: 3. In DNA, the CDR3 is TGCGCCAGCAGCCCGAGGACAGGGGATCAGCCCCAGCATTTT. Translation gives CASSPRTGDQPQHF.

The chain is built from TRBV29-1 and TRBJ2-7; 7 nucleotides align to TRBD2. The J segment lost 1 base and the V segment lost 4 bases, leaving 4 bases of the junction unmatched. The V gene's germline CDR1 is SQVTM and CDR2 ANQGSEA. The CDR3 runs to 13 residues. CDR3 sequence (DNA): TGCAGCGTTGTCAAGCGGGGTTCCTACGAGCAGTACTTC. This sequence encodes CSVVKRGSYEQYF.

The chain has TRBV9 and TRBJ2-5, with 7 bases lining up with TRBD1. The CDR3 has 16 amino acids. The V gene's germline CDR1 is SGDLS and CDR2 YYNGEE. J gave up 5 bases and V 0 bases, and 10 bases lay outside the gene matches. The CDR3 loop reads CASSVAGTGRGETQYF. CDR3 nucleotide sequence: TGTGCCAGCAGCGTAGCTGGCACCGGCAGGGGGGAGACCCAGTACTTC.

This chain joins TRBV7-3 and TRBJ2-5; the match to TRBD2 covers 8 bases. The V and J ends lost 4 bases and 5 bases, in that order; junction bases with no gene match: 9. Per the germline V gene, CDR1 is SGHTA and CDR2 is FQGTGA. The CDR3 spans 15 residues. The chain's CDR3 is CASSYVGSGTETQYF. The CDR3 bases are TGTGCCAGCAGCTATGTGGGTAGCGGGACGGAGACCCAGTACTTC.

CDR3 residues: CASSPFDRVGGEAFF. The CDR3 nucleotides read TGTGCCAGCAGCCCTTTCGACCGTGTCGGAGGGGAAGCTTTCTTT. The V gene is TRBV11-2, the J gene TRBJ1-1; D not certain. V was trimmed by 5 bases and J by 8 bases, leaving 21 bases between them. CDR3 length: 15 amino acids. Germline assignment: CDR1 SGHAT and CDR2 FQNNGV.

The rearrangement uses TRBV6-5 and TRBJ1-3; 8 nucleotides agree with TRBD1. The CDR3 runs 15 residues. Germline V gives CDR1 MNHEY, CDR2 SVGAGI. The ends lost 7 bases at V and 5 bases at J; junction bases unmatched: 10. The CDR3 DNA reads TGTGCCAGCACCAGGGGGCAGGCAGGGAGAAACACCATATATTTT. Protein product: CASTRGQAGRNTIYF.

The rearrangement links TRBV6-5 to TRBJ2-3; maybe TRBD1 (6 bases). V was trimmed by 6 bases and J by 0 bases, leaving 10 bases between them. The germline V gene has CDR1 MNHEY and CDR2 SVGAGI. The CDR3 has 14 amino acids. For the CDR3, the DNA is TGTGCCAGCAGGTTCAGGGGAAGCACAGATACGCAGTATTTT. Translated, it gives CASRFRGSTDTQYF.

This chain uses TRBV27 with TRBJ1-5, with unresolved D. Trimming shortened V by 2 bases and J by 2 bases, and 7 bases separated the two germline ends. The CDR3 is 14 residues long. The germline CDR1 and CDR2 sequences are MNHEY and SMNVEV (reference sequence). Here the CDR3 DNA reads TGTGCCAGCAGTTTAGGTACAGGCAATCAGCCCCAGCATTTT. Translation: CASSLGTGNQPQHF.

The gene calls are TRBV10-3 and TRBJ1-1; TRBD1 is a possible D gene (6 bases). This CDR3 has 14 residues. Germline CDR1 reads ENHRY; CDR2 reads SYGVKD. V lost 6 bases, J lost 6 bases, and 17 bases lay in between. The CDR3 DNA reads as TGTGCCATCAGCAATAATCAGGGGTCCTCTGAAGCTTTCTTT. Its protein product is CAISNNQGSSEAFF.

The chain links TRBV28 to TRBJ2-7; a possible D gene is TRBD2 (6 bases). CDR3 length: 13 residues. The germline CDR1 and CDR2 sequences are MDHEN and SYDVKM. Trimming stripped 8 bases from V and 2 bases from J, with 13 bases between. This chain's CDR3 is CASCREFPYEQYF. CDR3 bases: TGTGCCAGCTGTCGGGAGTTCCCCTACGAGCAGTACTTC.

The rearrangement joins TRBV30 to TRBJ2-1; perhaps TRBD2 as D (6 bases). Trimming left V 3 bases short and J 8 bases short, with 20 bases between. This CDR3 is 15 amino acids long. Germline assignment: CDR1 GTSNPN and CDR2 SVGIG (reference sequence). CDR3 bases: TGTGCCTGGAGCCCACGGGAGTTGATTGCCGATGAGCAGTTCTTC. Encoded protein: CAWSPRELIADEQFF. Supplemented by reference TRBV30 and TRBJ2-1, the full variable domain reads SQTIHQWPATLVQPVGSPLSLECTVEGTSNPNLYWYRQAAGRGLQLLFYSVGIGQISSEVPQNLSASRPQDRQFILSSKKLLLSDSGFYLCAWSPRELIADEQFFGPGTRLTVL.